The 22 T cell receptor beta chains in this list originate from one sample, sequenced in a study of T-cell memory formation after mild COVID-19. TCRdb re-derived calls from the 5' RACE reads in MiXCR, one entry per CDR3 protein. The data show about 150,000 distinct CDR3 sequences, 25% seen once. The sequencing sample was made of PBMCs or a T cell subset sorted from them (not recorded which). The receptors were gathered from an adult woman who had mild COVID-19 (a few samples of this study predate the infection). Cell type and time point are not known.

This clonotype turned up a few times. This chain connects TRBV20-1 to TRBJ2-5; 7 bases are a match to TRBD1. Losses at the gene ends were 0 bases for V and 8 bases for J; bases not matched to a gene: 12. This CDR3 comprises 15 residues. The germline gives CDR1 DFQATT, CDR2 SNEGSKA (reference sequence). The DNA of the CDR3 is TGCAGTGCTAGAGATCCTTCTACAGGGGATGGTACCCAGTACTTC. It encodes CSARDPSTGDGTQYF.

The rearrangement uses TRBV7-9 and TRBJ2-1, with TRBD1 as a possible D gene (5 bases). Trimming removed 5 bases from V and 7 bases from J, with 18 bases in between. Germline values: CDR1 SEHNR, CDR2 FQNEAQ (reference sequence). The CDR3 covers 15 residues. CDR3 region: CASSPRRVMRNEQFF. In nucleotides, the CDR3 is TGTGCCAGCAGCCCCCGCAGGGTGATGCGAAATGAGCAGTTCTTC.

This clonotype was seen a few times. The chain employs TRBV11-3 and TRBJ2-7; 7 bases align to TRBD1. The CDR3 runs 14 residues. Germline V gives CDR1 SGHNT, CDR2 YENEEA. The V and J ends lost 5 bases and 4 bases, in that order; junction bases with no gene match: 8. CDR3 protein: CASSHPGTEYEQYF. CDR3 in DNA: TGTGCCAGCAGCCACCCCGGGACAGAGTACGAGCAGTACTTC. The full variable domain, rest sourced from reference TRBV11-3 and TRBJ2-7, is EAGVVQSPRYKIIEKKQPVAFWCNPISGHNTLYWYLQNLGQGPELLIRYENEEAVDDSQLPKDRFSAERLKGVDSTLKIQPAELGDSAVYLCASSHPGTEYEQYFGPGTRLTVT.

This clonotype was observed at least ten times. Its ends do not fully match the called genes, so a read error is possible. V usage is TRBV2 and J usage is TRBJ1-1; D not certain. Germline V gives CDR1 SNHLY, CDR2 FYNNEI. The CDR3 spans 15 residues. The CDR3 DNA follows: TGTGCCAGCAGAACCCTGACGGACCCGAACGCTGAAGCTTTCTTT. Amino acids: CASRTLTDPNAEAFF.

The chain recombines TRBV3-1 with TRBJ1-6, with 7 bases lining up with TRBD1. Unmatched junction bases numbered 9, after V lost 1 base and J lost 9 bases. There are 16 residues in the CDR3. The germline gives CDR1 LGHDT, CDR2 YNNKEL (reference sequence). DNA of the CDR3: TGTGCCAGCAGCCAAGTCCACAGGGGTTTCGGTTCACCCCTCCACTTT. This encodes CASSQVHRGFGSPLHF.

This chain links TRBV7-9 with TRBJ2-7, with D perhaps matching TRBD1 (6 bases). The V gene's germline CDR1 is SEHNR and CDR2 FQNEAQ (reference sequence). This CDR3 spans 15 amino acids. V lost 3 bases, J lost 6 bases, and 18 bases lay in between. CDR3: CASSFPGTPSGEQYF. The CDR3 DNA is TGTGCCAGCAGCTTTCCCGGGACACCGTCCGGCGAGCAGTACTTC. The entire variable domain, with the rest obtained from reference TRBV7-9 and TRBJ2-7, is as follows: DTGVSQNPRHKITKRGQNVTFRCDPISEHNRLYWYRQTLGQGPEFLTYFQNEAQLEKSRLLSDRFSAERPKGSFSTLEIQRTEQGDSAMYLCASSFPGTPSGEQYFGPGTRLTVT.

This clonotype was found a few times. The chain links TRBV7-6 to TRBJ1-1; D is possibly TRBD1 (5 bases). This CDR3 is built from 18 residues. Trimming left V 2 bases short and J 0 bases short, with 19 bases between. Germline values: CDR1 SGHVS, CDR2 FNYEAQ. CDR3 protein: CASSLSPGGASMNTEAFF. The CDR3 coding sequence is TGTGCCAGCAGCTTATCTCCCGGCGGGGCGTCGATGAACACTGAAGCTTTCTTT.

This clonotype has just a few counts. The J gene is TRBJ2-6, the V gene TRBV7-9; D is tentatively TRBD1 or TRBD2 (5 bases each). Germline V gene sequence: CDR1 SEHNR, CDR2 FQNEAQ (reference sequence). With 1 base removed from V and 0 bases from J, the gap between germline ends came to 10 bases. This CDR3 is built from 17 residues. CDR3 DNA: TGTGCCAGCAGCTTAGTCGGGGCTAGCTCTGGGGCCAACGTCCTGACTTTC. Amino acids: CASSLVGASSGANVLTF.

V and J are TRBV5-1 and TRBJ1-6, with D maybe TRBD1 (5 bases). This CDR3 comprises 22 residues. Between the trimmed V and J ends, which lost 0 bases and 0 bases, there was a span of 25 bases. Germline CDR1 and CDR2: SGHRS and YFSETQ. The CDR3 DNA is TGCGCCAGCAGCTTGGGAGAGCGCCAGGGTGTTTACCCAAGCTCCTATAATTCACCCCTCCACTTT. Translation gives CASSLGERQGVYPSSYNSPLHF.

This clonotype was seen a handful of times. The chain employs TRBV6-2 or TRBV6-3 and TRBJ2-7; a weak D match, TRBD2 (5 bases). This CDR3 has 11 residues. The V end was cut by 8 bases, the J end by 0 bases, with 5 bases between. Germline assignment: CDR1 MNHEY and CDR2 SVGEGT. This chain's CDR3 is CASGSSYEQYF. The CDR3 DNA is TGTGCCAGCGGGAGCTCCTACGAGCAGTACTTC.

V is TRBV20-1 and J is TRBJ2-5, with 8 bases matching TRBD2. This CDR3 spans 15 amino acids. The V segment lost 5 bases and the J segment 1 base; nucleotides outside the gene matches: 9. The germline V gene encodes CDR1 DFQATT and CDR2 SNEGSKA (reference sequence). CDR3: CSAPGGTSGQETQYF. CDR3 bases: TGCAGTGCTCCTGGGGGCACTAGCGGCCAAGAGACCCAGTACTTC.

J is TRBJ1-2 and V is TRBV5-5; D ambiguous. V was clipped by 1 base and J by 4 bases, with 17 bases between them. The CDR3 runs to 16 residues. In germline, CDR1 is SGHKS, CDR2 YYEKEE (reference sequence). The CDR3 DNA reads TGTGCCAGCAGCTTGTGGTCATCTACAGATCCCTATGGCTACACCTTC. Translation: CASSLWSSTDPYGYTF.

There are a few counts of this clonotype. The rearrangement uses TRBV27 and TRBJ2-3; TRBD1 matches at 8 bases. Per germline, CDR1 MNHEY and CDR2 SMNVEV (reference sequence). The CDR3 is 17 amino acids. The V gene end was trimmed by 4 bases and the J gene end by 2 bases; junction bases not matched to a gene: 11. The CDR3 region has the DNA TGTGCCAGCAGTTCTACAGGGGGATCTTTGATCACAGATACGCAGTATTTT. Amino acid sequence: CASSSTGGSLITDTQYF.

In its sample, this clonotype was seen a few times. The rearrangement links TRBV20-1 to TRBJ2-4; D might be TRBD1 (7 bases). Trimming took 0 bases from V and 7 from J, leaving 10 bases between them. Germline CDR1 is DFQATT and CDR2 is SNEGSKA (reference sequence). There are 13 residues in the CDR3. As DNA, the CDR3 is TGCAGTGCTAGAGACAGGGGGGCGAACATTCAGTACTTC. Translating gives CSARDRGANIQYF.

This clonotype has a handful of counts. The chain carries TRBV15 and TRBJ1-5; TRBD1 matches at 10 bases. CDR1 is LNHNV, CDR2 YYDKDF, per germline (reference sequence). This CDR3 contains 17 residues. The J segment lost 7 bases and the V segment lost 3 bases, leaving 12 bases of the junction unmatched. CDR3 sequence: CATSSLLEDRGSQPQHF. The CDR3 region has the DNA TGTGCCACCAGCAGTCTGCTTGAGGACAGGGGGTCCCAGCCCCAGCATTTT.

There are a few counts of this clonotype. The V call is TRBV12-3 or TRBV12-4, the J call TRBJ2-1; 10 bases are a match to TRBD2. This CDR3 contains 15 residues. The junction had 6 bases not matched to a gene; V was cut back by 3 bases and J by 7 bases. In DNA form, the CDR3 reads TGTGCCAGCAGTTTGTTTACTAGCGGGAAGAATGAGCAGTTCTTC. Its protein is CASSLFTSGKNEQFF.

This clonotype was seen a handful of times. V and J are TRBV3-1 and TRBJ2-3, with a possible D match to TRBD2 (6 bases). Trimming stripped 1 base from V and 4 bases from J, with 12 bases between. CDR1 LGHDT and CDR2 YNNKEL come from the germline V gene (reference sequence). The CDR3 is made up of 15 amino acids. CDR3 protein: CASSQAGEVADTQYF. The CDR3 bases are TGTGCCAGCAGCCAAGCGGGGGAGGTGGCAGATACGCAGTATTTT.

The genes are TRBV7-2 and TRBJ2-7; TRBD2 is a possible D gene (5 bases). The ends were cut back, 2 bases at V and 2 bases at J, with 16 bases in the middle. The CDR3 has 16 residues. Per germline, CDR1 SGHTA and CDR2 FQGNSA. The CDR3 protein is CASSLPLRGSAYEQYF. The CDR3 DNA reads TGTGCCAGCAGCTTACCGCTTCGTGGGAGCGCCTACGAGCAGTACTTC.

V usage is TRBV15 and J usage is TRBJ2-6; 7 bases agree with TRBD2. The J segment lost 4 bases and the V segment lost 0 bases, leaving 6 bases of the junction unmatched. The germline V gene has CDR1 LNHNV and CDR2 YYDKDF (reference sequence). CDR3 length equals 17 residues. DNA for the CDR3: TGTGCCACCAGCAGAGATCGGGGGGTGAGCGGGGCCAACGTCCTGACTTTC. Residues: CATSRDRGVSGANVLTF.

The J gene is TRBJ2-1, the V gene TRBV11-2; no clear D. This CDR3 contains 12 residues. Germline-derived CDR1 and CDR2 are SGHAT and FQNNGV. V was clipped by 3 bases and J by 10 bases, with 10 bases between them. As DNA, the CDR3 is TGTGCCAGCAGCTTTACGAGTGACGAGCAGTTCTTC. Protein sequence: CASSFTSDEQFF.

Only a few counts were recorded for this clonotype. This chain uses TRBV10-3 with TRBJ2-7, with 7 bases fitting TRBD1. This CDR3 has 13 residues. V shed 8 bases and J 3 bases; nucleotides not matched to a gene: 7. The germline CDR1 and CDR2 sequences are ENHRY and SYGVKD. The CDR3 nucleotides are TGTGCCATCTTGGGGGCAGGGGGCTACGAGCAGTACTTC. Encoded protein: CAILGAGGYEQYF.

The V and J genes are TRBV7-6 and TRBJ1-3; TRBD1 is a possible D gene (5 bases). The CDR3 consists of 14 residues. V dropped 5 bases and J dropped 4 bases, with 12 bases sitting between them. Per germline, CDR1 SGHVS and CDR2 FNYEAQ. DNA of the CDR3: TGTGCCAGCAGCGAACAGGTCGCGGGAAACACCATATATTTT. It translates to CASSEQVAGNTIYF.